This T cell receptor (beta chain) was recovered during a study of cytotoxic CD8 clonotypes in ibrutinib-treated CLL. Germline values: CDR1 SGHRS, CDR2 YFSETQ. This CDR3 contains 14 residues. V shed 5 bases and J 5 bases; nucleotides not matched to a gene: 9. This table comes from immunoSEQ multiplex PCR, and its TCRdb copy is limited to in-frame clones, with some not included. The sample contains approximately 45,000 clones, over 50% of which appear only once. Regarding the study as a whole: Researchers report that baseline clonality outpaced age-matched healthy donors and tracked circulating CD8+ T-cell counts.

Regarding this clone: Its antigen remains unidentified.

This TCR derives from a human donor with chronic lymphocytic leukemia. The rearrangement joins TRBV5-1 to TRBJ1-2; TRBD1 agrees at 7 bases. Source: PBMCs, taken after 24 months of ibrutinib treatment. CDR3 region: CASSLTPGGYGYTF. CDR3 DNA sequence: TGCGCCAGCAGTTTGACCCCAGGGGGGTATGGCTACACCTTC.